The rows below give T cell receptor beta chains drawn from one sample of a study of blood T cell repertoires in COVID-19. Sequenced by immunoSEQ multiplex PCR; TCRdb stores in-frame clones only, minus some. This sample has about 140,000 clones, with 80% to 90% found just once. Source material: peripheral blood. The source of these receptors is a man aged 55 to 70 with active or convalescent COVID-19. The CDR3 runs from the conserved cysteine through the conserved F or W. D genes are given only for firm matches. The size of a clone is reported for some rows only, either as once, few or many, or as a class for expanded clones.

J gene	D gene	V gene	clone size	CDR3 DNA	CDR3 protein
TRBJ1-1	-	TRBV29-1	-	TGCAGCGTTGAAGACGCCCCCAGAGGGGGGAACACTGAAGCTTTCTTT	CSVEDAPRGGNTEAFF
TRBJ2-4	-	TRBV11-1	-	TGTGCCAGCAGCTCCGAGACTGGAGCCAAAAACATTCAGTACTTC	CASSSETGAKNIQYF
TRBJ1-2	-	TRBV7-2	once	TGTGCCAGCAACGATGAAGGGGCTAACTATGGCTACACCTTC	CASNDEGANYGYTF
TRBJ1-5	-	TRBV6-5	-	TGTGCCAGCAGGCCCAGGAAAAGCAATCAGCCCCAGCATTTT	CASRPRKSNQPQHF
TRBJ2-2	TRBD2	TRBV9	-	TGTGCCAGCAGCGAGACTAGCGGGAACGGGGAGCTGTTTTTT	CASSETSGNGELFF
TRBJ2-2	-	TRBV11-2	once	TGTGCCAGCAGCGCGGGCTTACTGGTGGGGGAGCTGTTTTTT	CASSAGLLVGELFF
TRBJ2-3	TRBD2	TRBV7-3	-	TGTGCCAGCAGCACGAGCGGGGGGGCTTCAGATACGCAGTATTTT	CASSTSGGASDTQYF
TRBJ1-1	-	TRBV7-6	-	TGTGCCAGCAGCTTAGTAGGCGGTGGGGGGGACACTGAAGCTTTCTTT	CASSLVGGGGDTEAFF
TRBJ2-7	-	TRBV6-2/TRBV6-3	-	TGTGCCAGCAGTTACACAGGGTATTATTCCTACGAGCAGTACTTC	CASSYTGYYSYEQYF
TRBJ2-3	TRBD2	TRBV4-3	-	TGCGCCAGCAGCCAAGAGAGGGGACTAGCGGGGGGCACAGATACGCAGTATTTT	CASSQERGLAGGTDTQYF
TRBJ2-7	-	TRBV5-1	once	TGCGCCAGCAGCTTGCAGGGAAGCTCCTACGAGCAGTACTTC	CASSLQGSSYEQYF
TRBJ1-1	-	TRBV5-1	-	TGCGCCAGCAGCCCCGGTCAGGGGTTAGACACTGAAGCTTTCTTT	CASSPGQGLDTEAFF
TRBJ1-5	-	TRBV6-2/TRBV6-3	once	TGTGCCAGCAGTACGTACAGTCAGCCCCAGCATTTT	CASSTYSQPQHF
TRBJ2-3	-	TRBV4-3	-	TGCGCCAGCAGTAAACGGGGGACTAGCACAGATACGCAGTATTTT	CASSKRGTSTDTQYF
TRBJ2-7	TRBD2	TRBV7-3	-	TGTGCCAGCAGCGGGTTAGCGGGAAGCGGCGAGCAGTACTTC	CASSGLAGSGEQYF
TRBJ1-6	TRBD1	TRBV6-5	-	TGTGCCAGCAGTAGTGACAGGGGAAATTCACCCCTCCACTTT	CASSSDRGNSPLHF
TRBJ1-1	-	TRBV6-5	-	TGTGCCAGCAGGTCGGGGGGATTCCCTGAAGCTTTCTTT	CASRSGGFPEAFF
TRBJ2-7	TRBD2	TRBV3-1/TRBV3-2	-	TGTGCCAGCAGCCAAGCTAGCGGGATCAACGAGCAGTACTTC	CASSQASGINEQYF
TRBJ2-7	-	TRBV6-5	-	TGTGCCAGCAGTAAACCGGGAACAACCTACGAGCAGTACTTC	CASSKPGTTYEQYF
TRBJ2-5	-	TRBV11-2	-	TGTGCCAGCAGCTCCCTTCGGGAGACCCAGTACTTC	CASSSLRETQYF
TRBJ1-4	-	TRBV6-2/TRBV6-3	-	TGTGCCAGCAGTTACGTATCCGGGTCCGGGGGAAAACTGTTTTTT	CASSYVSGSGGKLFF
TRBJ1-3	-	TRBV7-2	-	TGTGCCAGCAGCGTACAGGGCTCTGGAAACACCATATATTTT	CASSVQGSGNTIYF
TRBJ2-5	-	TRBV9	-	TGTGCCAGCAGCGTAGGGCTGCAGTACCAAGAGACCCAGTACTTC	CASSVGLQYQETQYF
TRBJ2-2	-	TRBV9	once	TGTGCCAGCAGCCCCTTAGCCGCCGCGAACACCGGGGAGCTGTTTTTT	CASSPLAAANTGELFF
TRBJ2-1	TRBD2	TRBV10-3	-	TGTGCCATCAGGGGTAGCGGGGCCTACAATGAGCAGTTCTTC	CAIRGSGAYNEQFF
TRBJ2-7	TRBD1	TRBV29-1	once	TGCAGCGTTGAGGGGGACAGGGAAGGAAACGAGCAGTACTTC	CSVEGDREGNEQYF
TRBJ2-5	-	TRBV25-1	-	TGTGCCAGCAGTGACAGGAGGGAGACCCAGTACTTC	CASSDRRETQYF
TRBJ2-1	-	TRBV20-1	once	TGCAGTGCTAGTGGGGGCGAGGCGTATCTTGAGCAGTTCTTC	CSASGGEAYLEQFF
TRBJ1-4	-	TRBV27	-	TGTGCCAGCGCCGCCAGCAGGGGATTGGGTGAAAAACTGTTTTTT	CASAASRGLGEKLFF
TRBJ2-7	TRBD1	TRBV6-5	-	TGTGCCAGCAGTTACCAAAAGGGGACAGGGGTTTACGAGCAGTACTTC	CASSYQKGTGVYEQYF
TRBJ1-1	-	TRBV9	-	TGTGCCAGCAGCGTAGACCCGACTGTTGTGAACACTGAAGCTTTCTTT	CASSVDPTVVNTEAFF
TRBJ2-1	TRBD2	TRBV7-9	-	TGTGCCAGCAGCTTAGGTAGCGGGAGGGGAAATGAGCAGTTCTTC	CASSLGSGRGNEQFF
TRBJ2-3	-	TRBV3-1/TRBV3-2	-	TGTGCCAGCAGCCACTCGGGGGCAGATACGCAGTATTTT	CASSHSGADTQYF
TRBJ1-5	TRBD1	TRBV5-5	-	TGTGCCAGCAGCCCCGGACAGGGCGATCAGCCCCAGCATTTT	CASSPGQGDQPQHF
TRBJ1-3	TRBD1	TRBV7-9	-	TGTGCCAGCAGCAGAGGACAGGGGGCATCTGGAAACACCACATATTTT	CASSRGQGASGNTTYF
TRBJ1-2	-	TRBV29-1	-	TGCAGCGCTAACTTACAGGGAAACTATGGCTACACCTTC	CSANLQGNYGYTF